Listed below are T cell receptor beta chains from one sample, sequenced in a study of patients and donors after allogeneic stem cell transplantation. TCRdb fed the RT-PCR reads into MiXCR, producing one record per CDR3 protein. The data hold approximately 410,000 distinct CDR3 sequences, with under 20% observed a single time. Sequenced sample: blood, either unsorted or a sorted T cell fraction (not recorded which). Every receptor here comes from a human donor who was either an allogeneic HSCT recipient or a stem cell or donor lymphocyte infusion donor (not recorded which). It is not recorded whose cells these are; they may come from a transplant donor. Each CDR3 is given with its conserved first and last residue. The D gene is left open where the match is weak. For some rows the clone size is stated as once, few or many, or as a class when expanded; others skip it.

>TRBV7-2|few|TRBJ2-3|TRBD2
TGTGCCAGCAGCTTTTTAGGGGCTAGCGGGAGGAGAGATACGCAGTATTTT
CASSFLGASGRRDTQYF
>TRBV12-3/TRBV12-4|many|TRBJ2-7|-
TGTGCCAGCAGTTTTGGCGGGATAACCTACGAGCAGTACTTC
CASSFGGITYEQYF
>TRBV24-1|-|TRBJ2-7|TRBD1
TGTGCCACCAGTCGCTGGGACAGAGGGGAGCAGTACTTC
CATSRWDRGEQYF
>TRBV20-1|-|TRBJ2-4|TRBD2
TGCAGTGCTATCGGACTAGCCGAAGGCATTCAGTACTTC
CSAIGLAEGIQYF
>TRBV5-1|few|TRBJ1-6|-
TGCGCCAGCAGCTTAGAACATCATAATTCACCCCTCCACTTT
CASSLEHHNSPLHF
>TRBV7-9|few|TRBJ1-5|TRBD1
TGTGCCAGCAGCTTACCAGGACAGGCCCAGCCCCAGCATTTT
CASSLPGQAQPQHF
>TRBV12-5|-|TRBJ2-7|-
TGTGCTAGTGGTCCCCCCGGCATGAGAGGATACGAGCAGTACTTC
CASGPPGMRGYEQYF
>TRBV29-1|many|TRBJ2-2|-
TGCAGCACGGGAGATGGGGTCGGGGAGCTGTTTTTT
CSTGDGVGELFF
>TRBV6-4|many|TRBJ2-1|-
TGTGCCAGCATGGGGTTAGGGAATGAGCAGTTCTTC
CASMGLGNEQFF
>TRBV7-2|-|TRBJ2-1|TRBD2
TGTGCCAGCAGGCAAGGCGGGGGCTCCTACAATGAGCAGTTCTTC
CASRQGGGSYNEQFF
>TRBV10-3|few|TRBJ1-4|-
TGTGCCATCAGTGTGACTGCAACTAATGAAAAACTGTTTTTT
CAISVTATNEKLFF
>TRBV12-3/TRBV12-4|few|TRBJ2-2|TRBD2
TGTGCCAGCAGGGACTCCTGGGGGGGGAACACCGGGGAGCTGTTTTTT
CASRDSWGGNTGELFF
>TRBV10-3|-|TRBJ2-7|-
TGTGCCATCGCGGTTGGCAATTCCTACGAGCAGTACTTC
CAIAVGNSYEQYF
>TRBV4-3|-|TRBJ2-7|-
TGCGCCAGCAGCCAAGACAGGATGACAGCCACCTACGAGCAGTACTTC
CASSQDRMTATYEQYF
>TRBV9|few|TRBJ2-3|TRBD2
TGTGCCAGCAGCGCAGACCACGGGGGGGCCACGTTGGGGACGCAGTATTTT
CASSADHGGATLGTQYF
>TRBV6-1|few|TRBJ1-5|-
TGTGCCAGCACACGGAGCAATCAGCCCCAGCATTTT
CASTRSNQPQHF
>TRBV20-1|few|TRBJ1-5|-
TGCAGTGCTACCATGAAACCGGGTCTTCAGCATTTT
CSATMKPGLQHF
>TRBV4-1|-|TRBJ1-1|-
TGCGCCAGCAGCCGCATACAGGGAGTCGGGACTGAAGCTTTCTTT
CASSRIQGVGTEAFF
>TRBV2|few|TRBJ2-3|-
TGTGCCAGCAACAACCCCCTCGGACTGGGCACTAGCACAGATACGCAGTATTTT
CASNNPLGLGTSTDTQYF
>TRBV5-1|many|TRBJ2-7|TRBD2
TGCGCCAGCAGCTTGGAGCTAGCGGGCAGCTCCTACGAGCAGTACTTC
CASSLELAGSSYEQYF
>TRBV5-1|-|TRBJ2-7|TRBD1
TGCGCCAGCAGCTCCGGGACAGTACTGAGTTACGAGCAGTACTTC
CASSSGTVLSYEQYF
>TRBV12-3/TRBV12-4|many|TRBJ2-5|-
TGTGCCAGCAGTTCCCAGGGCGGTTCGGAGACCCAGTACTTC
CASSSQGGSETQYF
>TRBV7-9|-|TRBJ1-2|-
TGTGCCAGCAGCCCGGGCTTGGGGATAAGCTACACCTTC
CASSPGLGISYTF
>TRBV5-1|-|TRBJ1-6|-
TGCGCCAGCAGCTTGTCGGGAAGCTCCTATAATTCACCCCTCCACTTT
CASSLSGSSYNSPLHF
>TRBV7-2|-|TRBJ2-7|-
TGTGCCAGCAGCTCCCCAGGGGGGCACGAGCAGTACTTC
CASSSPGGHEQYF
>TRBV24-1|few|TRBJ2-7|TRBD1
TGTGCCACCAGTGACAGGGGGCGGTACGAGCAGTACTTC
CATSDRGRYEQYF
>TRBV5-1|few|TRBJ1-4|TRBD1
TGCGCCAGCAGCTTACCGGGACAGGGGAAAGAAAAACTGTTTTTT
CASSLPGQGKEKLFF
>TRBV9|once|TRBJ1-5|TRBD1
TGTGCCAGCAGCCAGACCGACAGGGCTACTCAGCCCCAGCATTTT
CASSQTDRATQPQHF
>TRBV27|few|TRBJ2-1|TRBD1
TGTGCCAGCAGTCCCCTCGGGACAGGGTTATACAATGAGCAGTTCTTC
CASSPLGTGLYNEQFF
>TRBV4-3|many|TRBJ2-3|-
TGCGCCAGCAGCCAACAAATGAGTATGGCAGATACGCAGTATTTT
CASSQQMSMADTQYF
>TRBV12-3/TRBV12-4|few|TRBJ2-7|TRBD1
TGTGCCAGCAGTGGGGGACAGCTCTCCTACGAGCAGTACTTC
CASSGGQLSYEQYF